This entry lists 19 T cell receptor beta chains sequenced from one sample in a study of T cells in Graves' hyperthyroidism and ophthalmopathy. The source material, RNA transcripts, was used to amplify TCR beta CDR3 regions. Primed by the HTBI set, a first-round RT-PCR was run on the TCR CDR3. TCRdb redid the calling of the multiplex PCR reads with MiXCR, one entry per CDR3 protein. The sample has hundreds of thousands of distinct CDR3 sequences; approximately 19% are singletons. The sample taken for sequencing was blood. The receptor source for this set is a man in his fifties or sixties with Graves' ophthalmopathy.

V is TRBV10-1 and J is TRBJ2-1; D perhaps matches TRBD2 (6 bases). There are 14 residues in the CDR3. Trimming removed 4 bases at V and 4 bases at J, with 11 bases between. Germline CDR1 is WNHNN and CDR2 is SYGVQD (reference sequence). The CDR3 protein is CASSAPSAYNEQFF. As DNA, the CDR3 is TGCGCCAGCAGTGCGCCTAGCGCTTACAATGAGCAGTTCTTC.

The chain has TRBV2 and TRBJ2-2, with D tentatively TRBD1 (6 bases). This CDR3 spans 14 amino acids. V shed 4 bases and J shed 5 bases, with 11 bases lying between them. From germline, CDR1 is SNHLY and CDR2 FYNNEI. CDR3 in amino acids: CASSGTVGTGELFF. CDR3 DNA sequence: TGTGCCAGCAGTGGGACAGTAGGGACCGGGGAGCTGTTTTTT.

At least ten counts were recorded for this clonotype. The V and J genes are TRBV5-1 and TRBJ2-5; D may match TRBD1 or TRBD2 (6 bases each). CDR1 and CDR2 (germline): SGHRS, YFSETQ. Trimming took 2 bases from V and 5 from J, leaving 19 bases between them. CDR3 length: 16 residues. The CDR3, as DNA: TGCGCCAGCAGCTTTATCGGGGGCCAAGAATTGGAGACCCAGTACTTC. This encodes CASSFIGGQELETQYF. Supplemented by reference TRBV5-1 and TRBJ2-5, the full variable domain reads KAGVTQTPRYLIKTRGQQVTLSCSPISGHRSVSWYQQTPGQGLQFLFEYFSETQRNKGNFPGRFSGRQFSNSRSEMNVSTLELGDSALYLCASSFIGGQELETQYFGPGTRLLVL.

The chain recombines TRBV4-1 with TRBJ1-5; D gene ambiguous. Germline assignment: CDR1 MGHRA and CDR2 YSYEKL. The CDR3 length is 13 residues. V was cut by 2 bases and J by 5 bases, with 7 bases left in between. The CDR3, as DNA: TGCGCCAGCAGCCAAAGCATCGATCAGCCCCAGCATTTT. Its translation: CASSQSIDQPQHF.

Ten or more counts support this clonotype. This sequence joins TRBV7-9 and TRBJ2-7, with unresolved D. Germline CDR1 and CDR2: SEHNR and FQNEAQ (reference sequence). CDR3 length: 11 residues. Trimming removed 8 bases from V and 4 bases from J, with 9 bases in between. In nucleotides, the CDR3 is TGTGCCAGCGTCGGCGGATACGAGCAGTACTTC. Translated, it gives CASVGGYEQYF.

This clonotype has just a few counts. The CDR3: CATRPGRDGPGNQPQHF. DNA of the CDR3: TGTGCCACCAGACCGGGCAGGGATGGCCCGGGGAATCAGCCCCAGCATTTT. The chain is built from TRBV6-1 and TRBJ1-5; tentative D call: TRBD1 (5 bases). V was trimmed by 10 bases and J by 4 bases, leaving 26 bases between them. Germline CDR1 MNHNS, CDR2 SASEGT. The CDR3 sequence is 17 residues long.

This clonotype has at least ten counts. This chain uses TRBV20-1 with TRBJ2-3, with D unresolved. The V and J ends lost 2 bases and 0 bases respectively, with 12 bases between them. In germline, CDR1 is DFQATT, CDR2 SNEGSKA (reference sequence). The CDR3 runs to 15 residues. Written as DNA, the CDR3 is TGCAGTGCTAGACCGACGACGGTGAGCACAGATACGCAGTATTTT. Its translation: CSARPTTVSTDTQYF.

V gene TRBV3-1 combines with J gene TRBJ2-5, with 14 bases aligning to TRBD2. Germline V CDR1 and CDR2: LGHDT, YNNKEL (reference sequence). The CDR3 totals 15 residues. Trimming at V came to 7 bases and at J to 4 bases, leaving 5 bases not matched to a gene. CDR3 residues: CASNRLAGGPETQYF. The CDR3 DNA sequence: TGTGCCAGCAACCGACTAGCGGGAGGGCCAGAGACCCAGTACTTC.

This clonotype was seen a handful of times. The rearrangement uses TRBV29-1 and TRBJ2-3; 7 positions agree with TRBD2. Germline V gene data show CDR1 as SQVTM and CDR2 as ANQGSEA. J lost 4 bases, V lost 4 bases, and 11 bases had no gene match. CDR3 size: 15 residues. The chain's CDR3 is CSVVGGRETPDTQYF. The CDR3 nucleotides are TGCAGCGTTGTAGGTGGGCGGGAGACGCCAGATACGCAGTATTTT.

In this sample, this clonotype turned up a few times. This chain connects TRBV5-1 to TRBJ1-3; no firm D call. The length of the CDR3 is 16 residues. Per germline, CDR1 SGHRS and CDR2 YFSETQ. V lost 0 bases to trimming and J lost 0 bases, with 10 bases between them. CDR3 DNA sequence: TGCGCCAGCAGCTTGGCCTGGGCCAGCTCTGGAAACACCATATATTTT. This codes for CASSLAWASSGNTIYF.

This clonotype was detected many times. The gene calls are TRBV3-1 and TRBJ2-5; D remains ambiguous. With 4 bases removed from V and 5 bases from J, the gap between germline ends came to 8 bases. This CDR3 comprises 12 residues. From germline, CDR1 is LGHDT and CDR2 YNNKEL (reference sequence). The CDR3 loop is CASSRPMETQYF. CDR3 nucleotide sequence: TGTGCCAGCAGCCGCCCAATGGAGACCCAGTACTTC.

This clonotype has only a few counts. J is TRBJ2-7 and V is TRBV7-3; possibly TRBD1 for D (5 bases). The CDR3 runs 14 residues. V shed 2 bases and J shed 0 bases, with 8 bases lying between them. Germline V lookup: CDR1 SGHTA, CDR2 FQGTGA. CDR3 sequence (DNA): TGTGCCAGCAGCTTATCCAGGGACTCCTACGAGCAGTACTTC. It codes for CASSLSRDSYEQYF.

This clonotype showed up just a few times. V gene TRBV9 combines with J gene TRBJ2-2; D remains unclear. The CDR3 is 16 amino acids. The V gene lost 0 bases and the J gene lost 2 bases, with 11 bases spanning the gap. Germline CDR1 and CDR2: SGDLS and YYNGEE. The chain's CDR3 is CASSVDSSPNTGELFF. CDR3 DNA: TGTGCCAGCAGCGTAGATAGTAGCCCTAACACCGGGGAGCTGTTTTTT.

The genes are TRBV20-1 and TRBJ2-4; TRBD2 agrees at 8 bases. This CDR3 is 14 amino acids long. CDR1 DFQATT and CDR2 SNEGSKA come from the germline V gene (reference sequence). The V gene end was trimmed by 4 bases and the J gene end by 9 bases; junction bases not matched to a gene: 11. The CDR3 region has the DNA TGCAGTGCTAACCCGGGGGGGGGAGAAGGCATTCAGTACTTC. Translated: CSANPGGGEGIQYF.

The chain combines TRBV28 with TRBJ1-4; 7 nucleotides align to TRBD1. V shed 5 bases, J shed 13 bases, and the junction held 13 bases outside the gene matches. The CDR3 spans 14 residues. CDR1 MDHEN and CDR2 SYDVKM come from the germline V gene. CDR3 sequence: CASSLLLTGLGLFF. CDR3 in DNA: TGTGCCAGCAGTCTCCTATTGACAGGGCTGGGACTGTTTTTT.

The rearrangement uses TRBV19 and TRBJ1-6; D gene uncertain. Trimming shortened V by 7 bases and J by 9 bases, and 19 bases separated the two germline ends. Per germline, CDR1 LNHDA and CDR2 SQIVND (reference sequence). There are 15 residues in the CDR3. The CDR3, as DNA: TGTGCCAGTACTCTTACAGCTTCTGCAGGTTCACCCCTCCACTTT. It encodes CASTLTASAGSPLHF.

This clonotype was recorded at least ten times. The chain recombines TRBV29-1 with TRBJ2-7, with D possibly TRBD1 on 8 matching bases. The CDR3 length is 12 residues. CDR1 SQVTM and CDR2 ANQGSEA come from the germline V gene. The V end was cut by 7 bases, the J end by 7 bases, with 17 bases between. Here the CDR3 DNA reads TGCAGCGGACAGGGGCCCGGGGGGGAGCAGTACTTC. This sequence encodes CSGQGPGGEQYF.

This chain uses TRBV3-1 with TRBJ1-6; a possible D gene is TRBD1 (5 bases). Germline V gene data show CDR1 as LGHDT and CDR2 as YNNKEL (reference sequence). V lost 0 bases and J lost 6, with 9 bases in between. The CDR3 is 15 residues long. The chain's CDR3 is CASSQDGGGNSPLHF. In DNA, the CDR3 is TGTGCCAGCAGCCAAGATGGGGGGGGTAATTCACCCCTCCACTTT.

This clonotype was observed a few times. CDR3 residues: CASRGQGIQPQHF. The CDR3 DNA reads as TGTGCCAGCAGAGGACAGGGGATTCAGCCCCAGCATTTT. The genes are TRBV28 and TRBJ1-5, with 9 nucleotides matching TRBD1. The CDR3 has 13 residues. The germline V gene encodes CDR1 MDHEN and CDR2 SYDVKM. Trimming took 6 bases from V and 6 from J; bases not matched to a gene: 3.